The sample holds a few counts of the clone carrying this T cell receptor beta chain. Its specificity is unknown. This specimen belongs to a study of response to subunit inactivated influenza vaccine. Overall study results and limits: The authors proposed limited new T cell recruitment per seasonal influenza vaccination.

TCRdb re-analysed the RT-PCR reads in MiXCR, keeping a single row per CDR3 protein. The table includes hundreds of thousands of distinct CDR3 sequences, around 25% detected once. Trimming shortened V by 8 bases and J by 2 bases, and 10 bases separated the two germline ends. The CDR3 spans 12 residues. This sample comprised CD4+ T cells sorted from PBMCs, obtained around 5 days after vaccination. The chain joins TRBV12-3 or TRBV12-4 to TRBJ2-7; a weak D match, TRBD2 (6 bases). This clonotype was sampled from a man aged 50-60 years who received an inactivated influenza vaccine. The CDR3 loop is CASGGNTYEQYF. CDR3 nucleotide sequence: TGTGCCAGCGGCGGGAACACCTACGAGCAGTACTTC.